This T cell receptor beta chain was sequenced in a study of blood T cell repertoires in COVID-19. Study context: Some COVID-19 samples were acute and others convalescent; all came from the United States, Italy and Spain.

The V end was cut by 1 base, the J end by 6 bases, with 12 bases between. The germline gives CDR1 LGHNA, CDR2 YSLEER. The CDR3 consists of 14 residues. This clone was recorded a few times. Using immunoSEQ multiplex PCR, the repertoire was profiled, and TCRdb retains in-frame clones only, with some absent. The table has 400,000 or so clones, roughly 90% seen once. This rearrangement joins TRBV4-3 to TRBJ1-2; D might be TRBD1 (5 bases). The receptor's source is a woman aged 40-49 years with COVID-19, enrolled during active disease. The source material was peripheral blood. CDR3 loop: CASSQVGRVDGYTF. The CDR3 DNA sequence: TGCGCCAGCAGCCAAGTCGGCAGGGTTGATGGCTACACCTTC.